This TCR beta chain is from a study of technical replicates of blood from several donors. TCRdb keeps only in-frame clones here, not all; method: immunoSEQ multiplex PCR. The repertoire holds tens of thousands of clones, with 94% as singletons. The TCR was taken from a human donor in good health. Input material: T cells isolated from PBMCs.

The CDR3 DNA reads as TGTGCCAGCAGCTTAGGACAGGGACGGAGAGAGACCCAGTACTTC. The encoded protein is CASSLGQGRRETQYF. The chain recombines TRBV7-2 with TRBJ2-5; 7 nucleotides agree with TRBD1. Losses at the gene ends were 1 base for V and 4 bases for J; bases not matched to a gene: 6. The CDR3 runs to 15 residues. The germline V gene has CDR1 SGHTA and CDR2 FQGNSA.